Each of the 31 T cell receptor beta chains below was sequenced from the same sample in a study of blood T cell repertoires in COVID-19. Produced via immunoSEQ multiplex PCR; TCRdb's table is partial and in-frame only. The data contain 180,000 or so clones, about 80% of them singletons. Material for sequencing was PBMCs or T cells enriched from blood (not recorded which). These receptors came from a man aged 60-69 years who had been exposed to COVID-19.

This chain links TRBV7-2 with TRBJ2-3; D is possibly TRBD2 (7 bases). Trimming cost V 5 bases and J 5 bases, with 20 bases left between them. The CDR3 extends over 16 amino acids. The V gene's germline CDR1 is SGHTA and CDR2 FQGNSA. In DNA, the CDR3 is TGTGCCAGCAGCCCCATAGGGGGAGGGCCGGGAGATACGCAGTATTTT. It encodes CASSPIGGGPGDTQYF.

This chain joins TRBV7-6 and TRBJ2-1, with TRBD2 matching over 7 bases. The CDR3 loop spans 15 amino acids. Germline V lookup: CDR1 SGHVS, CDR2 FNYEAQ. Germline trimming cut 2 bases from V and 6 bases from J; bases unmatched to any gene: 7. This chain's CDR3 is CASSLMAGDGNEQFF. CDR3 DNA sequence: TGTGCCAGCAGCTTAATGGCGGGAGACGGCAATGAGCAGTTCTTC.

V usage is TRBV28 and J usage is TRBJ1-2; TRBD1 agrees at 12 bases. V lost 3 bases to trimming and J lost 0 bases; unmatched junction nucleotides: 2. The CDR3 runs to 16 residues. Germline V gives CDR1 MDHEN, CDR2 SYDVKM. The CDR3: CASSLGTGGANYGYTF. CDR3 bases: TGTGCCAGCAGTTTGGGGACAGGGGGCGCTAACTATGGCTACACCTTC.

J is TRBJ2-5 and V is TRBV28; TRBD2 matches at 11 bases. The CDR3 is 15 amino acids. V lost 8 bases, J lost 1 base, and 6 bases stayed unmatched. Germline-derived CDR1 and CDR2 are MDHEN and SYDVKM. The CDR3 DNA sequence: TGTGCCAGCGGGACTAGCGGACTTTCCCAAGAGACCCAGTACTTC. It specifies CASGTSGLSQETQYF.

J is TRBJ2-2 and V is TRBV19; TRBD1 aligns across 7 bases. The germline CDR1 and CDR2 sequences are LNHDA and SQIVND (reference sequence). J lost 5 bases, V lost 7 bases, and 7 bases had no gene match. This CDR3 contains 14 residues. CDR3 in DNA: TGTGCCAGTAAAGTAAGGACAGGTACCGGGGAGCTGTTTTTT. Amino acids: CASKVRTGTGELFF.

CDR3 loop: CASSLGEPRDEKLFF. The CDR3 DNA reads TGTGCCAGCAGTTTAGGAGAGCCACGGGATGAAAAACTGTTTTTT. V and J are TRBV27 and TRBJ1-4; no reliable D call. Germline CDR1 reads MNHEY; CDR2 reads SMNVEV (reference sequence). The germline V and J ends were trimmed by 2 bases and 6 bases, with 13 bases remaining between them. CDR3 length: 15 amino acids.

V is TRBV7-6 and J is TRBJ2-1; D gene uncertain. V shed 0 bases and J shed 2 bases, with 14 bases lying between them. The germline V gene has CDR1 SGHVS and CDR2 FNYEAQ. This CDR3 comprises 17 residues. CDR3 protein: CASSLAAGEVPYNEQFF. The CDR3 region has the DNA TGTGCCAGCAGCTTAGCGGCCGGAGAGGTCCCCTACAATGAGCAGTTCTTC.

J is TRBJ2-7 and V is TRBV4-3, with 8 bases identical to TRBD1. V trimming: 0 bases; J trimming: 5 bases; junction bases outside the gene matches: 9. Per germline, CDR1 LGHNA and CDR2 YSLEER. The CDR3 runs to 16 residues. The CDR3 sequence is CASSQEWQGATDEQYF. Here the CDR3 DNA reads TGCGCCAGCAGCCAAGAATGGCAGGGGGCCACCGACGAGCAGTACTTC.

V usage is TRBV12-3 or TRBV12-4 and J usage is TRBJ2-7; no reliable D call. Trimming pared 6 bases from V and 1 base from J, leaving 10 bases between. The CDR3 is 13 amino acids. The CDR3 region has the DNA TGTGCCAGCAGCCCCTCCCCTTCCTACGAGCAGTACTTC. This gives the protein CASSPSPSYEQYF.

The chain carries TRBV10-2 and TRBJ2-5, with a weak D call TRBD1 (8 bases). Germline V gene sequence: CDR1 WSHSY, CDR2 SAAADI. The length of the CDR3 is 14 residues. Deletions cut 5 bases from V and 4 bases from J, with 14 bases between. The DNA of the CDR3 is TGCGCCAGCAGTCACAGGGGGGGTGGAGAGACCCAGTACTTC. As protein: CASSHRGGGETQYF.

This chain connects TRBV29-1 to TRBJ1-2, with 11 positions matching TRBD1. Germline V gives CDR1 SQVTM, CDR2 ANQGSEA. This CDR3 is 13 amino acids long. After removal of 7 bases from V and 3 bases from J, the junction contained 4 bases not matched to a gene. CDR3 in amino acids: CSAGTGGYYGYTF. The CDR3 DNA reads as TGCAGCGCTGGGACAGGGGGATACTATGGCTACACCTTC. The variable domain in full, with the rest retrieved from reference TRBV29-1 and TRBJ1-2, is SAVISQKPSRDICQRGTSLTIQCQVDSQVTMMFWYRQQPGQSLTLIATANQGSEATYESGFVIDKFPISRPNLTFSTLTVSNMSPEDSSIYLCSAGTGGYYGYTFGSGTRLTVV.

The chain links TRBV6-5 to TRBJ2-7; D may be TRBD2 (5 bases). This CDR3 is 15 amino acids long. V was trimmed by 6 bases and J by 4 bases, leaving 19 bases between them. Germline CDR1 and CDR2: MNHEY and SVGAGI. The CDR3 spells CASRLGRTSGYEQYF. Written as DNA, the CDR3 is TGTGCCAGCAGGCTCGGCAGGACTTCGGGATACGAGCAGTACTTC.

The chain couples TRBV5-1 to TRBJ2-3; D is undetermined. The CDR3 sequence is 11 residues long. Germline-derived CDR1 and CDR2 are SGHRS and YFSETQ. Deletions cut 6 bases from V and 2 bases from J, with 4 bases between. Here the CDR3 DNA reads TGCGCCAGCACCATCACAGATACGCAGTATTTT. Its protein is CASTITDTQYF. Full variable domain (outside the CDR3, taken from reference TRBV5-1 and TRBJ2-3): KAGVTQTPRYLIKTRGQQVTLSCSPISGHRSVSWYQQTPGQGLQFLFEYFSETQRNKGNFPGRFSGRQFSNSRSEMNVSTLELGDSALYLCASTITDTQYFGPGTRLTVL.

The rearrangement joins TRBV7-6 to TRBJ2-7; 7 bases map to TRBD1. This CDR3 is 15 amino acids long. Looked up from germline, CDR1 is SGHVS and CDR2 is FNYEAQ. With V trimmed by 1 base and J by 0 bases, 3 bases remained unmatched. The CDR3 loop reads CASSLGRDSSYEQYF. CDR3 nucleotides: TGTGCCAGCAGCTTAGGCCGGGACAGCTCCTACGAGCAGTACTTC.

The V gene is TRBV6-5, the J gene TRBJ1-3; D is ambiguous. Trimming shortened V by 6 bases and J by 4 bases, and 13 bases separated the two germline ends. The CDR3 runs 14 residues. In germline, CDR1 is MNHEY, CDR2 SVGAGI. The CDR3 here is CASSPTVAGNTIYF. The CDR3 coding sequence is TGTGCCAGCAGCCCAACAGTCGCCGGAAACACCATATATTTT.

V usage is TRBV27 and J usage is TRBJ2-5; possibly TRBD2 for D (6 bases). With 4 bases removed from V and 5 bases from J, the gap between germline ends came to 14 bases. The CDR3 has 14 residues. Germline V CDR1 and CDR2: MNHEY, SMNVEV (reference sequence). The CDR3 spells CASSWGGGRETQYF. The CDR3 DNA sequence: TGTGCCAGCAGTTGGGGCGGAGGGAGGGAGACCCAGTACTTC.

A single count supports this clone. CDR3 nucleotide sequence: TGTGCCAGCAGCCCGGACAGATACAATGAGCAGTTCTTC. Its protein is CASSPDRYNEQFF. The chain is built from TRBV7-7 and TRBJ2-1; D is perhaps TRBD1 (6 bases). This CDR3 region has 13 residues. CDR1 is SSHAT and CDR2 is FNYEAQ in the germline V gene (reference sequence). Trimming cost V 5 bases and J 4 bases, with 9 bases left between them.

The rearrangement uses TRBV7-8 and TRBJ1-2; 9 bases match TRBD1. Germline values: CDR1 SGHVS, CDR2 FQNEAQ. The CDR3 has 16 amino acids. The ends lost 2 bases at V and 5 bases at J; junction bases unmatched: 9. This CDR3 is CASSLTGTGIGYGYTF. CDR3 DNA: TGTGCCAGCAGCTTAACCGGGACAGGGATCGGGTATGGCTACACCTTC. The complete variable domain, with remaining parts taken from reference TRBV7-8 and TRBJ1-2, reads GAGVSQSPRYKVAKRGQDVALRCDPISGHVSLFWYQQALGQGPEFLTYFQNEAQLDKSGLPSDRFFAERPEGSVSTLKIQRTQQEDSAVYLCASSLTGTGIGYGYTFGSGTRLTVV.

The chain carries TRBV7-2 and TRBJ1-1; D might be TRBD1 (6 bases). The CDR3 sequence is 15 residues long. The germline V gene encodes CDR1 SGHTA and CDR2 FQGNSA. Between the trimmed V and J ends, which lost 1 base and 1 base, there was a span of 10 bases. The CDR3 region has the DNA TGTGCCAGCAGCTTAGTGATAGGGGGGAACACTGAAGCTTTCTTT. This encodes CASSLVIGGNTEAFF.

The rearrangement uses TRBV28 and TRBJ1-4, with TRBD1 identical over 9 bases. CDR1 is MDHEN, CDR2 SYDVKM, per germline. The CDR3 sequence is 14 residues long. Germline trimming cut 5 bases from V and 6 bases from J; bases unmatched to any gene: 4. In nucleotides, the CDR3 is TGTGCCAGCAGTACCGGGACAGGGTATGAAAAACTGTTTTTT. Protein sequence: CASSTGTGYEKLFF.

The gene calls are TRBV28 and TRBJ2-7; 8 bases line up with TRBD1. With V trimmed by 6 bases and J by 4 bases, 5 bases remained unmatched. The CDR3 consists of 13 residues. Germline V gene sequence: CDR1 MDHEN, CDR2 SYDVKM. CDR3 loop: CASRAGGPYEQYF. For the CDR3, the DNA is TGTGCCAGCAGGGCAGGGGGCCCATACGAGCAGTACTTC.

V and J are TRBV19 and TRBJ2-7, with 8 bases fitting TRBD2. CDR1 LNHDA and CDR2 SQIVND come from the germline V gene (reference sequence). CDR3 length: 16 amino acids. The V gene end was trimmed by 3 bases and the J gene end by 5 bases; junction bases not matched to a gene: 12. CDR3 in DNA: TGTGCCAGTAGTATTCGGGGGGGGCTCGACGGCCACGAGCAGTACTTC. It encodes CASSIRGGLDGHEQYF.

This clone has just one count. V and J are TRBV6-5 and TRBJ2-1; 11 bases align to TRBD2. V gave up 6 bases and J gave up 7 bases; unmatched junction bases: 8. CDR3 length: 15 residues. In germline, CDR1 is MNHEY, CDR2 SVGAGI. The DNA of the CDR3 is TGTGCCAGCAGATCTAGCGGGAGGCCGGGGAATGAGCAGTTCTTC. This encodes CASRSSGRPGNEQFF.

This chain joins TRBV6-5 and TRBJ2-1, with TRBD2 matching over 8 bases. The CDR3 contains 14 residues. The junction had 6 bases not matched to a gene; V was cut back by 6 bases and J by 5 bases. Germline values: CDR1 MNHEY, CDR2 SVGAGI. The CDR3 sequence: CASSRLAGHNEQFF. DNA for the CDR3: TGTGCCAGCAGCAGATTAGCGGGACACAATGAGCAGTTCTTC.

In this sample, this clone turned up a few times. This CDR3 is CAISADRGNQPQHF. The DNA of the CDR3 is TGTGCCATCAGTGCGGACAGGGGGAATCAGCCCCAGCATTTT. The chain is built from TRBV10-3 and TRBJ1-5; the match to TRBD1 covers 10 bases. The V and J ends lost 4 bases and 4 bases, in that order; junction bases with no gene match: 1. The CDR3 has 14 amino acids. CDR1 and CDR2 from the germline V gene are ENHRY and SYGVKD.

This clone was observed a handful of times. The rearrangement uses TRBV11-2 and TRBJ2-7; TRBD2 matches at 8 bases. The germline V gene encodes CDR1 SGHAT and CDR2 FQNNGV. Unmatched junction bases numbered 3, after V lost 2 bases and J lost 6 bases. The CDR3 is 13 residues long. The CDR3 bases are TGTGCCAGCAGCTTACGGGGGGGCACCGAGCAGTACTTC. It is translated as CASSLRGGTEQYF.

This chain links TRBV5-1 with TRBJ2-1; weak D call: TRBD2 (6 bases). Trimming removed 4 bases from V and 0 bases from J, with 11 bases in between. The CDR3 extends over 15 amino acids. The germline V gene encodes CDR1 SGHRS and CDR2 YFSETQ. CDR3 protein: CASSRDSVSYNEQFF. The DNA of the CDR3 is TGCGCCAGCAGCCGGGACTCCGTCTCCTACAATGAGCAGTTCTTC.

V usage is TRBV20-1 and J usage is TRBJ1-5; D is possibly TRBD1 (5 bases). Germline lookup yields CDR1 DFQATT and CDR2 SNEGSKA (reference sequence). V lost 6 bases to trimming and J lost 6 bases, with 6 bases between them. The CDR3 extends over 10 amino acids. CDR3 residues: CSAGGQPQHF. CDR3 coding DNA: TGCAGTGCGGGGGGTCAGCCCCAGCATTTT.

This chain joins TRBV6-1 and TRBJ1-1, with 9 bases that match TRBD1. Germline V CDR1 and CDR2: MNHNS, SASEGT. Germline trimming cut 2 bases from V and 5 bases from J; bases unmatched to any gene: 6. The CDR3 runs 15 residues. The CDR3 region has the DNA TGTGCCAGCAGTGAAAGGCGACAGGGGGGAACTGAAGCTTTCTTT. Protein product: CASSERRQGGTEAFF.

This clone was detected only once. This chain connects TRBV11-3 to TRBJ2-2; D possibly corresponds to TRBD2 (8 bases). This CDR3 has 16 amino acids. Germline CDR1 and CDR2: SGHNT and YENEEA. Trimming took off 5 bases at V and 7 bases at J, with 20 bases between the two ends. Written as DNA, the CDR3 is TGTGCCAGCAGCCCCGGGAGGGGGCGTTACAGCGGGGAGCTGTTTTTT. Its translation is CASSPGRGRYSGELFF.

DNA for the CDR3: TGTGCCAGCAGCAGAGACTGGAGTGAAGCTTTCTTT. Its translation is CASSRDWSEAFF. V gene TRBV5-6 combines with J gene TRBJ1-1; D is unresolved. Germline assignment: CDR1 SGHDT and CDR2 YYEEEE. This CDR3 has 12 residues. V was trimmed by 4 bases and J by 7 bases, leaving 11 bases between them.